The rows below give T cell receptor beta chains drawn from one sample of a study of blood T cell repertoires in COVID-19. The repertoire was sequenced with immunoSEQ multiplex PCR; TCRdb's copy has only in-frame clones and lacks some. The sample has over 200,000 clones, over 70% seen once. Specimen: peripheral blood. These receptors originate from a man older than 75 with acute or convalescent COVID-19. The CDR3 runs from the conserved cysteine through the conserved F or W. The D gene is left open where the match is weak. Clone size is given for some rows only: seen once, a few or many times, or a class if the clone is expanded.

D gene	V gene	CDR3 length	J gene	clone size	CDR3 DNA	CDR3 protein
-	TRBV2	11	TRBJ1-1	-	TGTGCAGTGCGGGGGAACACTGAAGCTTTCTTT	CAVRGNTEAFF
TRBD1	TRBV25-1	15	TRBJ1-4	-	TGTGCCAGCAGTGAAGACACAGGGGCGTGGGAAAAACTGTTTTTT	CASSEDTGAWEKLFF
TRBD1	TRBV6-5	14	TRBJ2-7	-	TGTGCCAGCAGTCCCGGGACAGGGCTGGCCGAGCAGTACTTC	CASSPGTGLAEQYF
-	TRBV20-1	15	TRBJ2-5	-	TGCAGTGCTAGTTCGCAGGGGAGGGGGCAAGAGACCCAGTACTTC	CSASSQGRGQETQYF
TRBD2	TRBV11-3	16	TRBJ2-1	-	TGTGCCAGCAGCTTAGGGCTAGCGGGTATCCACAATGAGCAGTTCTTC	CASSLGLAGIHNEQFF
-	TRBV10-3	13	TRBJ1-4	-	TGTGCCATCAAAGAGGTGCCTAATGAAAAACTGTTTTTT	CAIKEVPNEKLFF
-	TRBV27	16	TRBJ2-1	-	TGTGCCAGCTCCAGCGCAGGGGTTGGCCCCTACAATGAGCAGTTCTTC	CASSSAGVGPYNEQFF
-	TRBV4-2	12	TRBJ2-7	-	TGTGCCAGCAGCCGAGGACTTTACGAGCAGTACTTC	CASSRGLYEQYF
-	TRBV30	15	TRBJ2-3	once	TGTGCCTGGGGGACTCTGAGTCGGGGCACAGATACGCAGTATTTT	CAWGTLSRGTDTQYF
-	TRBV18	13	TRBJ2-7	once	TGTGCCAGCTCACCACTAGAAGGAGTCGAGCAGTACTTC	CASSPLEGVEQYF
TRBD2	TRBV2	14	TRBJ2-2	once	TGTGCCATCACTGGGGGGGAGGGGACCGGGGAGCTGTTTTTT	CAITGGEGTGELFF
-	TRBV7-3	14	TRBJ2-3	-	TGTGCCAGCAGCGTACTAGGTTCCACAGATACGCAGTATTTT	CASSVLGSTDTQYF
TRBD1	TRBV29-1	15	TRBJ2-3	-	TGCAGCGTCGTTGACAGGGCCTCTAGCACAGATACGCAGTATTTT	CSVVDRASSTDTQYF
-	TRBV14	14	TRBJ2-5	once	TGTGCCAGCAGCCAAGATACAGTCCAAGAGACCCAGTACTTC	CASSQDTVQETQYF
-	TRBV5-1	14	TRBJ2-5	-	TGCGCCAGCAGCGTAACCGGGTCCCAAGAGACCCAGTACTTC	CASSVTGSQETQYF
TRBD1	TRBV5-1	16	TRBJ1-1	-	TGCGCCAGCAGCGGCCCAGGACAGGGGGTGACCACTGAAGCTTTCTTT	CASSGPGQGVTTEAFF
-	TRBV30	13	TRBJ2-6	-	TGTGCCAGATCTAGCTCTGGGGCCAACGTCCTGACTTTC	CARSSSGANVLTF
-	TRBV5-1	16	TRBJ2-1	-	TGCGCCAGCAGCCTACAGCCTGCGAATGCCTACAATGAGCAGTTCTTC	CASSLQPANAYNEQFF
-	TRBV11-3	15	TRBJ2-1	once	TGTGCCAGCAGCTTAGATCCGAGGGGGTTGGATGAGCAGTTCTTC	CASSLDPRGLDEQFF
TRBD1	TRBV27	15	TRBJ1-5	-	TGTGCCAGCAGTCCCGGGACAGGGGGTTTGCAGCCCCAGCATTTT	CASSPGTGGLQPQHF
TRBD2	TRBV4-1	17	TRBJ2-1	-	TGCGCCAGCAGCCAAACTTTAACTAGCGGGAGGTCTCGGGAGCAGTTCTTC	CASSQTLTSGRSREQFF
-	TRBV6-6	12	TRBJ1-2	-	TGTGCCAGCAGCCGGACAGTGGGCGGCTACACCTTC	CASSRTVGGYTF
-	TRBV28	13	TRBJ2-1	-	TGTGCCAGCCAAGAGAGGAGCTACAATGAGCAGTTCTTC	CASQERSYNEQFF
TRBD1	TRBV14	14	TRBJ1-2	-	TGTGCCAGCAGCAACCGGGACAGCAGCTATGGCTACACCTTC	CASSNRDSSYGYTF
TRBD2	TRBV19	14	TRBJ2-7	-	TGTGCCAGTAGTAACCTAGCGGGAGGCTACGAGCAGTACTTC	CASSNLAGGYEQYF
-	TRBV11-1	14	TRBJ2-3	few	TGTGCCAGCAGCTCGAAGTCGGGCACAGATACGCAGTATTTT	CASSSKSGTDTQYF
-	TRBV15	17	TRBJ1-5	-	TGTGCCACCAGCAGAGAGTTAATGAGTCATAGCAATCAGCCCCAGCATTTT	CATSRELMSHSNQPQHF
-	TRBV28	14	TRBJ1-6	once	TGTGCCAGCAACTACCCCATAGGAAATTCACCCCTCCACTTT	CASNYPIGNSPLHF
-	TRBV6-5	13	TRBJ2-2	-	TGTGCCAGCCTTATGAGAAGCACCGGGGAGCTGTTTTTT	CASLMRSTGELFF
-	TRBV28	15	TRBJ2-7	-	TGTGCCAGCGGGGGCGGGACAGTGAAAACCTACGAGCAGTACTTC	CASGGGTVKTYEQYF
TRBD1	TRBV27	15	TRBJ2-5	-	TGTGCCAGCAGTATTGGACAGGGCGTGAGAGAGACCCAGTACTTC	CASSIGQGVRETQYF
TRBD1	TRBV24-1	16	TRBJ1-2	-	TGTGCCACCAGTGACCCGGGACAGGGTTTTAACTATGGCTACACCTTC	CATSDPGQGFNYGYTF
-	TRBV5-4	16	TRBJ2-7	-	TGTGCCAGCAGCTTGGCATCGACGGGAAATACCTACGAGCAGTACTTC	CASSLASTGNTYEQYF
TRBD1	TRBV29-1	14	TRBJ1-2	-	TGCAGCGTTGAAGATCGGGGGACAGGGAATGGCTACACCTTC	CSVEDRGTGNGYTF
TRBD1	TRBV9	16	TRBJ1-6	-	TGTGCCAGCAGCGCGGGACCGGGACAGATTAATTCACCCCTCCACTTT	CASSAGPGQINSPLHF
TRBD1	TRBV5-4	18	TRBJ2-3	-	TGTGCCAGCATCCCTGGGCCAACAGTGGACAGGGTCACAGATACGCAGTATTTT	CASIPGPTVDRVTDTQYF
-	TRBV7-8	16	TRBJ2-7	-	TGTGCCAGCAGCTTAGCATGGTCAGTTCCCTCCTACGAGCAGTACTTC	CASSLAWSVPSYEQYF
TRBD2	TRBV10-3	15	TRBJ2-3	-	TGTGCCATCAGTTTAGCGGGGGGACGCACAGATACGCAGTATTTT	CAISLAGGRTDTQYF